The clone carrying this T cell receptor (beta chain) was seen a handful of times. Its antigen is as yet unknown. V was cut by 3 bases and J by 5 bases, with 7 bases left in between. The CDR3 totals 13 residues. Germline V gene lookup returns CDR1 MDHEN and CDR2 SYDVKM. The sample belongs to a study of regulatory T cells in long-lasting Graves disease. Findings and limits, study-wide: Only peripheral blood was studied, not thyroid tissue.

With iRepertoire HTBI primers and Arm-PCR of CDR3 regions, TCR beta libraries were built. TCRdb used MiXCR to reprocess the multiplex PCR reads, holding one entry per CDR3 protein. The sample consists of 350,000 to 550,000 distinct CDR3 sequences, approximately 15% of them appearing once. Described time point: newly diagnosed GD, antithyroid drugs for less than 3 months. The authors made the TCR library using RNA they extracted from PBMCs. Under American Thyroid Association guidelines, Graves' disease was diagnosed. These data are also associated with another study on T cells in Graves' hyperthyroidism and ophthalmopathy. That source notes: The model foresaw ophthalmopathy a median roughly 6.3 months prior to onset.

The V and J genes are TRBV28 and TRBJ2-2; D unresolved. This sequence was found in a woman aged 45-59 years with Graves disease. The specimen comprised peripheral blood mononuclear cells (PBMCs), sampled at new diagnosis, from a patient treated with antithyroid drugs. The CDR3 coding sequence is TGTGCCAGCAGTTTTTTACAAACCGGGGAGCTGTTTTTT. This translates into CASSFLQTGELFF.